This TCR beta chain was obtained from a study of cytomegalovirus exposure and HLA in healthy donors (dated by TCRdb to about 2017). Notes on the research overall: An earlier analysis of 550 to 700 of the donors reported more than 250 Gb of sequence data and some 100 million unique TCR beta sequences from roughly 200 million T cells. Roughly 290 gigabases of sequencing data and about 92 million unique TCR sequences made up an early release that covered around 640 HLA-typed donors. Of the 300 to 450 genotyped donors, 81% were placed in the genetic ancestry cluster associated with self-reported Caucasian donors. The study was designed to test whether signatures of past pathogen exposure could be identified by cataloging public T cell receptors. The T cell repertoires of 670 or so subjects were profiled by immunosequencing and related to cytomegalovirus serostatus. In addition to the first cohort of around 670 subjects, a separate validation cohort of over 90 different subjects was used. The study combined high-throughput TCR immunosequencing, statistical association of individual TCRs with disease status, and machine learning to predict cytomegalovirus infection status. In a later analysis, previously published TCR beta repertoires from some 640 donors were re-analyzed and high-resolution HLA genotyping was added so that TCR occurrence patterns could be studied. Rather than drawing on any new phenotypic data, the later analysis identified candidate immune exposures from TCR beta sequences and the way those sequences occurred across donors. An earlier analysis of 500 to 650 of the donors applied high-throughput TCR beta sequencing to assess whether each TCR beta V gene segment acted as functional or pseudogenic. Donor age, sex, ethnicity and CMV serostatus were compiled alongside the repertoire data. In a later genetic analysis, genome-wide SNP genotypes for about 55% of the 666 donors were used, and that subset was treated as a discovery cohort. Every discovery cohort repertoire had been produced on one sequencing platform. HLA typing included class I and class II loci at four-digit resolution. Typing coverage differed by locus: A, B, C, DRB1 and DQB1 were typed in roughly 620-630 donors, DQA1 in about 510, DPA1 in some 570, and DPB1 in 472. Roughly 5 DR-DQ haplotypes were handled as single units for association and clustering, since linkage in the cohort was strong. Among roughly 400 genotyped donors of the cohort, an average of 235,054 unique TCR beta nucleotide sequences were sequenced per donor, around 20% of them non-productive.

The cohort was made up of about 610 healthy bone marrow donors. At the time of sampling, every cohort member was nominally healthy, though immune exposures that went unrecorded were likely present. The donor tested CMV seropositive, placing the donor among the roughly 270 seropositive members of the cohort. A peripheral blood sample was collected from each donor, and TCR beta sequencing was performed on peripheral blood mononuclear cells. Genomic DNA was extracted from the blood cell samples with the Qiagen DNeasy Blood Extraction Kit. Trimming takes 2 bases off V and 14 bases off J; junction bases not matched to a gene: 6. Counted from cysteine to phenylalanine, this CDR3 has 12 amino acids. Just CDR3 DNA is preserved here, 36 bases in frame from base 1. Reading the germline V gene (reference sequence) gives CDR1 MNHNY and CDR2 SVGAGI. Libraries were built with the immunoSEQ multiplex PCR assay. The multiplex PCR relied on a mix of 60 forward primers for TCR Vbeta segments and 13 reverse primers for TCR Jbeta segments. The CDR3 region of rearranged TCR beta genes was amplified from genomic DNA by a multiplex PCR assay. On the Illumina HiSeq System, the amplified TCR beta libraries were sequenced as 87-base-pair reads. The original pipeline was this. In a later analysis, about 80 million unique TCR beta chains were counted across the 690 or so repertoires, and about 9.9 million of these chains were shared by at least two donors. To remove PCR and sequencing errors, raw reads were error-corrected and collapsed into unique sequences using a nearest-neighbor algorithm that merged closely related sequences. Alignment of CDR3 sequences to IMGT reference sequences was used to assign V, D and J gene segments. For a sequence to be retained, a match of at least six nucleotides was required to both a V gene segment and a J gene segment. Rearrangements were classified as productive when the CDR3 lacked stop codons and remained in frame with V and J, and all other rearrangements were classified as non-productive. CDR3 was defined by IMGT convention, running from the second conserved V-encoded cysteine to the conserved J-encoded phenylalanine. In an earlier analysis of 550 to 650 of the donors, sequences lacking an unambiguous match to a single V gene segment were excluded. In an earlier analysis of almost 600 of the donors, a V segment was called functional when productive rearrangements were above 56.7%, and segregating when the standard deviation between donors exceeded 5%. A statistical classification framework was developed to diagnose cytomegalovirus status using the catalog of TCR beta chain sequences. In a later analysis, TCR nucleotide sequences were compared against IMGT/GENE-DB human TR gene sequences so that V and J genes could be assigned. The TCRdist pipeline was used in a later analysis to assign CDR3 sequences and most-parsimonious VDJ recombination scenarios. In a later analysis, each TCR beta chain was defined by its CDR3 amino acid sequence together with its V-gene family, and reads without a unique V-gene family were excluded. To address suspected cross-contamination and a sequencing artifact, a later analysis removed over 500 highly shared, low-generation-probability nucleotide sequences. In a later analysis, a clonal expansion index for each public chain was calculated from normalized within-repertoire ranks of inferred template counts. In a later analysis, generation probabilities were computed using a VDJ recombination model fitted to out-of-frame rearrangements, and the results were checked against IGoR. In a later analysis, hypergeometric tests were used to score TCR-TCR, TCR-HLA and TCR-CMV co-occurrence, with a repertoire-size bias correction applied to TCR pairs. A later analysis estimated false discovery rates by permuting HLA or CMV assignments 20 times. A later analysis grouped co-occurring TCRs with DBSCAN, adding TCRdist sequence similarity when clustering within HLA-allele-positive subsets. Co-occurrence clustering excluded repertoires with fewer than 30,000 or more than 120,000 public chains, plus five with anomalous nucleotide sharing. The table was pulled from immuneACCESS by TCRdb, which kept in-frame rearrangements only. Such tables lose some clones; where checked, under half of the loss comes from unresolved V genes, and the rest has no known cause. That table is the source of V, J and clone size, and D and trimming were worked out from the DNA. The sample table holds some 100,000 clones, of which more than 65% were seen once. The biggest ten clones account for about 4.2% of the sample.

For this clone: No cognate antigen has been identified for it. No qualities accompany the bases; no much larger clone lies one base away.

The paper as a whole reports these results and caveats: Because some donors lacked HLA typing at each locus, the association tests relied only on the typed subset. When HLA alleles, especially DR and DQ, strongly co-occurred, attributing TCR associations to individual alleles was difficult. The authors suggested that the approach could potentially be generalized to other disease states and immunological phenotypes. According to a later analysis, parvovirus B19, influenza, CMV and Epstein-Barr virus appeared linked to several top co-occurrence clusters. Presence/absence analyses assumed roughly uniform sequencing depth across donors, an assumption that may not hold. The classifier was reported to diagnose cytomegalovirus status with high specificity and sensitivity in both the original cohort and the validation cohort. In a later genetic analysis, a missense DCLRE1C variant was associated with V-gene and J-gene trimming of TCR beta chains, and the association was replicated in an independent cohort. An earlier analysis of some 590 of the donors showed that most TCR beta V segments appeared in productive rearrangements either about 87% or about 30% of the time, which broadly matched IMGT annotations. Across donors, most TCR sequences were observed very rarely, whereas some public TCRs were present in many individuals. A few of the identified cytomegalovirus-associated TCR beta chains were confirmed in vitro to be specific for cytomegalovirus antigens. A cluster of highly shared sequence variants was judged likely to be a technical artifact of the sequencing pipeline. In a later analysis, HLA-associated TCR beta chains showed more clonal expansion and lower generation probabilities than non-associated chains that were equally common. For the cohort, immune exposure information was limited to CMV serostatus. A further reported finding was that TCR beta sequences accurately predicted the HLA-A and HLA-B alleles for most subjects in the first cohort. Some IMGT-functional V segments, including TRBV6-2 and TRBV6-3, could not be distinguished by the 87-base-pair reads and were therefore excluded. Linkage disequilibrium might explain the correlated functional status among segregating V segments, but an unknown experimental factor could not be ruled out. Around 16 rarely observed V segments, including chromosome 9 orphons, were excluded from the earlier analysis of some 590 of the donors because counts were too low. In the study, approximately 160 TCR beta chains were listed as associated with cytomegalovirus. Compared with the roughly 670-donor mean, donors in an Asian-associated ancestry cluster had fewer N-insertions in productive TCRs, according to a later genetic analysis. The cohort was sequenced for TCR beta chains only, and without alpha or paired-chain data the features that could be detected were limited. In a later analysis, the rate of TCR association differed among HLA loci, with DRB1 alleles having the most associated TCRs and HLA-C alleles having the fewest. At a false discovery rate of 0.05, a later analysis linked about 16,000 TCR beta sequences to specific HLA alleles. A later analysis found that most CMV-associated TCR beta chains appeared HLA-restricted, with HLA associations seemingly driven largely by CMV exposure.

The V and J segments used are TRBV6-6 and TRBJ1-5, and TRBD1 aligns with 7 junction nucleotides. This sequence was found in a woman aged 45 to 65 in good health and CMV-seropositive. The sequenced sample was PBMCs. The sequenced DNA: TGTGCCAGCAGTTACGAAGGCGACAGGGAGCATTTT. This is translated as CASSYEGDREHF.